The 7 T cell receptor beta chains listed next were all sequenced from one sample in a study of OX40 agonist ivuxolimab in advanced cancers. Libraries were prepared by immunoSEQ multiplex PCR; TCRdb keeps only in-frame clonotypes and omits some of them. The sample contains 15,000 to 20,000 clones, around four fifths of which appear only once. The sequenced sample was CD4+ or CD8+ T cells sorted from blood, obtained in a trial of the OX40 agonist ivuxolimab. The receptors shown here come from an adult with an advanced solid tumor such as melanoma, head and neck, liver or kidney cancer.

This clone came up a few times. The rearrangement uses TRBV5-6 and TRBJ2-1; the match to TRBD2 covers 16 bases. CDR3 size: 16 residues. J gave up 6 bases and V 3 bases, and 3 bases lay outside the gene matches. Germline V CDR1 and CDR2: SGHDT, YYEEEE. The CDR3 here is CASSWGTSGRANEQFF. Written as DNA, the CDR3 is TGTGCCAGCAGCTGGGGGACTAGCGGGAGGGCCAATGAGCAGTTCTTC.

The rearrangement uses TRBV27 and TRBJ2-7, with D perhaps matching TRBD2 (6 bases). Germline-derived CDR1 and CDR2 are MNHEY and SMNVEV (reference sequence). The CDR3 totals 14 residues. V dropped 8 bases and J dropped 7 bases, with 21 bases sitting between them. Here the CDR3 DNA reads TGTGCCAGCGGATACGGGGGACCTCGGGGGGAGCAGTACTTC. Translated: CASGYGGPRGEQYF.

The chain links TRBV5-5 to TRBJ2-1; 10 bases map to TRBD1. J gave up 9 bases and V 3 bases, and 9 bases lay outside the gene matches. Germline values: CDR1 SGHKS, CDR2 YYEKEE (reference sequence). The CDR3 extends over 15 amino acids. CDR3 DNA: TGTGCCAGCAGCTATCCGGGACAGGGGATGGGTGAGCAGTTCTTC. Translation gives CASSYPGQGMGEQFF.

The chain joins TRBV5-8 to TRBJ2-1; a weak D match, TRBD2 (6 bases). The CDR3 totals 15 residues. Trimming stripped 0 bases from V and 7 bases from J, with 14 bases between. CDR1 is SGHTS and CDR2 is YDEGEE in the germline V gene. The CDR3 region has the DNA TGTGCCAGCAGCTTGGTTAGACTAGGTAGGAATGAGCAGTTCTTC. Translating it yields CASSLVRLGRNEQFF.

This rearrangement joins TRBV11-3 to TRBJ2-7, with D perhaps TRBD2 (6 bases). V was shortened by 3 bases and J by 6 bases, with 9 bases between the two germline ends. Germline V CDR1 and CDR2: SGHNT, YENEEA. This CDR3 has 12 amino acids. The CDR3 loop is CASSFAGGEQYF. CDR3 nucleotides: TGTGCCAGCAGCTTCGCCGGGGGCGAGCAGTACTTC.

By sample share, this clone is medium-sized. The V gene is TRBV28, the J gene TRBJ1-5; perhaps TRBD1 as D (6 bases). V was clipped by 2 bases and J by 7 bases, with 9 bases between them. The CDR3 totals 13 residues. CDR1 is MDHEN, CDR2 SYDVKM, per germline. The CDR3 region has the DNA TGTGCCAGCAGTTTAACAGGGTACCAGCCCCAGCATTTT. This translates into CASSLTGYQPQHF.

The rearrangement joins TRBV30 to TRBJ2-7; D ambiguous. Trimming cost V 5 bases and J 3 bases, with 8 bases left between them. Germline CDR1 reads GTSNPN; CDR2 reads SVGIG (reference sequence). CDR3 length: 11 amino acids. The CDR3 loop is CAWLSHYEQYF. CDR3 DNA: TGTGCCTGGTTGAGTCACTACGAGCAGTACTTC.